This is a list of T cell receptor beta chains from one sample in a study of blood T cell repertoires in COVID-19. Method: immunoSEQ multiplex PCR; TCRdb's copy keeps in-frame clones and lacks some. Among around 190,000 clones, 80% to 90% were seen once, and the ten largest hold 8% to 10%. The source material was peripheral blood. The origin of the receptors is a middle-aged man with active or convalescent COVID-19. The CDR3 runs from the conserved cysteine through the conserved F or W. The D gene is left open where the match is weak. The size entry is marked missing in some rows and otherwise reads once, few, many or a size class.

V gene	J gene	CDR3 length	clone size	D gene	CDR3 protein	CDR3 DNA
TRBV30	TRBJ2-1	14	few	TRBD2	CAWSVASGVNEQFF	TGTGCCTGGAGTGTAGCCAGCGGGGTCAATGAGCAGTTCTTC
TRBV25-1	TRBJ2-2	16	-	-	CASSNAGQGNTGELFF	TGTGCCAGCAGTAACGCGGGGCAGGGAAACACCGGGGAGCTGTTTTTT
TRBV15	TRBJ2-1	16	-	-	CATSKGTTSSYNEQFF	TGTGCCACCAGCAAAGGGACAACGAGCTCCTACAATGAGCAGTTCTTC
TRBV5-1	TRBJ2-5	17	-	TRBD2	CASSRQSSGGPRETQYF	TGCGCCAGCAGCCGTCAGTCTTCGGGGGGGCCAAGAGAGACCCAGTACTTC
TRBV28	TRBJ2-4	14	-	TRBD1	CASQVGGQGNIQYF	TGTGCCAGCCAGGTAGGGGGACAGGGAAACATTCAGTACTTC
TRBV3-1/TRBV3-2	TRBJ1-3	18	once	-	CASSQDLVTLSSGNTIYF	TGTGCCAGCAGCCAAGATTTAGTCACGTTGAGCTCTGGAAACACCATATATTTT
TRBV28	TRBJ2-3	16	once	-	CASKTSLGGGTDTQYF	TGTGCCAGCAAAACCTCACTGGGAGGGGGGACAGATACGCAGTATTTT
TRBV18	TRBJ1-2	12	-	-	CASSPGNYGYTF	TGTGCCAGCTCCCCCGGTAACTATGGCTACACCTTC
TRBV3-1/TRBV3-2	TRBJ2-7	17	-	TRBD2	CASSQRVAGGSSYEQYF	TGTGCCAGCAGCCAGAGGGTAGCGGGGGGTAGCTCCTACGAGCAGTACTTC
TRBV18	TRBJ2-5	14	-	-	CASSPPWGEETQYF	TGTGCCAGCTCACCACCGTGGGGGGAAGAGACCCAGTACTTC
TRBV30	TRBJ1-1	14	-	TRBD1	CAWGTGQPNTEAFF	TGTGCCTGGGGAACGGGACAGCCTAACACTGAAGCTTTCTTT
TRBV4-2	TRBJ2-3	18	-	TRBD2	CASSRRPERGAGTDTQYF	TGTGCCAGCAGCCGGCGGCCGGAGCGGGGGGCAGGCACAGATACGCAGTATTTT
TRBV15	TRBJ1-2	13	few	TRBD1	CATSRGDRGGYTF	TGTGCCACCAGCAGAGGAGACAGGGGTGGCTACACCTTC
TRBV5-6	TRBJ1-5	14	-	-	CASSLGQSNQPQHF	TGTGCCAGCAGCTTGGGGCAGAGCAATCAGCCCCAGCATTTT
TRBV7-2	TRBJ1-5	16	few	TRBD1	CASSIPGQGVNQPQHF	TGTGCCAGCAGCATCCCGGGACAGGGGGTGAATCAGCCCCAGCATTTT
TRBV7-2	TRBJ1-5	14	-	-	CASSLHWGDQPQHF	TGTGCCAGCAGCTTACACTGGGGAGATCAGCCCCAGCATTTT
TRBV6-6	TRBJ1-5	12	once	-	CASRRSEQPQHF	TGTGCCAGCAGGCGATCGGAGCAGCCCCAGCATTTT
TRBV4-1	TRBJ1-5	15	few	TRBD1	CASSQDRMSNQPQHF	TGCGCCAGCAGCCAGGACAGGATGAGCAATCAGCCCCAGCATTTT
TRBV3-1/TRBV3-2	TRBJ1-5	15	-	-	CASSPAGALDQPQHF	TGTGCCAGCAGCCCGGCGGGGGCGCTGGATCAGCCCCAGCATTTT
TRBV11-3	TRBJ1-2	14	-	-	CASSLDRQEDGYTF	TGTGCCAGCAGCTTAGACCGACAGGAGGATGGCTACACCTTC
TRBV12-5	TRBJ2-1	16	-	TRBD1	CASGGPWGQGIYEQFF	TGTGCTAGTGGTGGCCCTTGGGGACAGGGGATTTATGAGCAGTTCTTC
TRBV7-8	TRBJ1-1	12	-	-	CASSLLNTEAFF	TGTGCCAGCAGCCTTCTTAACACTGAAGCTTTCTTT
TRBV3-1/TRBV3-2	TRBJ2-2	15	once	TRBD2	CASSLSGRLTGELFF	TGTGCCAGCAGCCTTAGCGGGAGGCTCACCGGGGAGCTGTTTTTT
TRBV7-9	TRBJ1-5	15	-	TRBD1	CASSLSGTGNQPQHF	TGTGCCAGCAGCTTATCGGGGACAGGGAATCAGCCCCAGCATTTT
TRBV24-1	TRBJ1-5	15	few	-	CATSAGEGDNQPQHF	TGTGCCACCAGTGCGGGGGAGGGGGACAATCAGCCCCAGCATTTT
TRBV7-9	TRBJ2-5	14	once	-	CASRHQGRPETQYF	TGTGCCAGCAGACATCAGGGGCGCCCGGAGACCCAGTACTTC
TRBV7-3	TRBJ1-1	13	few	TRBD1	CASSLQGATEAFF	TGTGCCAGCAGCTTACAGGGGGCCACTGAAGCTTTCTTT
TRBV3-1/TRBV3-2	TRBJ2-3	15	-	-	CASSQKGVPPDTQYF	TGTGCCAGCAGCCAAAAGGGAGTCCCCCCAGATACGCAGTATTTT
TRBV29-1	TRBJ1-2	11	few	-	CSGTSAYGYTF	TGCAGCGGGACTTCAGCTTATGGCTACACCTTC
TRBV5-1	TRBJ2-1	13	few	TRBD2	CATRPPGLELQFF	TGCGCCACCAGACCACCGGGACTAGAGCTTCAGTTCTTC